One TCR beta chain is described in this entry. These data come from a study of PD-1 blockade in classical Hodgkin lymphoma. Described time point: cycle 4 day 1 (C4D1), after more than five weeks of nivolumab. Following autologous stem cell transplantation, relapse occurred in every patient, and exposure to brentuximab vedotin varied. This CDR3 comprises 13 residues. Trimming pared 7 bases from V and 3 bases from J, leaving 12 bases between. The germline V gene has CDR1 SEHNR and CDR2 FQNEAQ (reference sequence). Sequencing was performed with immunoSEQ multiplex PCR; in TCRdb, only in-frame clones are kept and a portion is missing. This repertoire shows tens of thousands of clones, around 76% found once; its top ten account for approximately 12%.

V is TRBV7-9 and J is TRBJ2-5, with D perhaps matching TRBD1 (6 bases). This receptor was identified in a human donor with classical Hodgkin lymphoma. The specimen comprised peripheral blood mononuclear cells (PBMCs), sampled before the fourth cycle of nivolumab. Written as DNA, the CDR3 is TGTGCCAGCACCTACAGGGATAAAGAGACCCAGTACTTC. Amino acid sequence: CASTYRDKETQYF.